The 16 T cell receptor beta chains below were found in one sample sequenced in a study of T cell responses to AZD1222 COVID-19 vaccine (dated by TCRdb to the early 2020s). What the time point label conveys for this sample: about 28 days (+/-7) after the second vaccine dose. Library generation was performed with the immunoSEQ multiplex PCR assay. This is the immuneACCESS table as TCRdb keeps it, with only in-frame sequences that have V and J called. A part of the clones is gone; compared with another copy, unresolved V genes explain less than half, and the rest is unexplained. Here the sample has 120,000 to 150,000 clones; approximately 91% occur a single time. The ten largest clones capture 3% to 4% of the sample. The specimen was peripheral blood, collected 28 days after the second AZD1222 dose. The receptors stem from an adult who received the AZD1222 COVID-19 vaccine.

The chain combines TRBV6-2 or TRBV6-3 with TRBJ2-1; D remains ambiguous. Germline loops: CDR1 MNHEY, CDR2 SVGEGT. The CDR3 has 13 amino acids. Trimming pared 2 bases from V and 4 bases from J, leaving 6 bases between. CDR3 amino acids: CASSYGRYNEQFF. As DNA, the CDR3 is TGTGCCAGCAGTTACGGTCGGTACAATGAGCAGTTCTTC.

V usage is TRBV5-1 and J usage is TRBJ2-2; a weak D match, TRBD1 (5 bases). The CDR3 contains 16 residues. Germline-derived CDR1 and CDR2 are SGHRS and YFSETQ. V lost 4 bases and J lost 0, with 13 bases in between. The CDR3 region has the DNA TGCGCCAGCAGCAAGGACGGACATTCGAACACCGGGGAGCTGTTTTTT. Amino acid sequence: CASSKDGHSNTGELFF.

The table lists this clone with a count of one. Other DNA sequences in the sample encode the same CDR3. V and J are TRBV6-5 and TRBJ2-5; 14 nucleotides match TRBD2. The ends lost 8 bases at V and 5 bases at J; junction bases unmatched: 7. The CDR3 sequence is 15 residues long. Germline V gives CDR1 MNHEY, CDR2 SVGAGI. CDR3 in amino acids: CASGGLAGASETQYF. The CDR3 coding sequence is TGTGCCAGCGGGGGACTAGCGGGAGCCTCTGAGACCCAGTACTTC.

J is TRBJ1-3 and V is TRBV11-3; D gene unclear. Trimming removed 2 bases at V and 2 bases at J, with 10 bases between. From germline, CDR1 is SGHNT and CDR2 YENEEA. This CDR3 comprises 15 residues. The CDR3 is CASSLSLGAGNTIYF. Here the CDR3 DNA reads TGTGCCAGCAGCTTAAGCCTTGGGGCTGGAAACACCATATATTTT.

The chain is built from TRBV11-3 and TRBJ2-1; 9 bases align to TRBD2. The CDR3 totals 15 residues. Germline V gene sequence: CDR1 SGHNT, CDR2 YENEEA. Trimming took 4 bases from V and 9 from J; bases not matched to a gene: 10. CDR3: CASSSLAGFRLEQFF. In DNA, the CDR3 is TGTGCCAGCAGCTCCCTAGCGGGATTTAGGCTTGAGCAGTTCTTC.

The count of this clone is one. The chain has TRBV6-6 and TRBJ2-6; D is undetermined. V lost 11 bases and J lost 3, with 11 bases in between. Germline loops: CDR1 MNHNY, CDR2 SVGAGI (reference sequence). The CDR3 is 13 amino acids. CDR3 amino acids: CAVSYVGANVLTF. In nucleotides, the CDR3 is TGTGCCGTAAGTTACGTTGGGGCCAACGTCCTGACTTTC.

V usage is TRBV6-5 and J usage is TRBJ1-1, with TRBD1 matching over 7 bases. There are 13 residues in the CDR3. Trimming took 3 bases from V and 8 from J; bases not matched to a gene: 6. Germline assignment: CDR1 MNHEY and CDR2 SVGAGI. CDR3 sequence: CASSYGQDKEAFF. In DNA form, the CDR3 reads TGTGCCAGCAGTTATGGACAGGACAAAGAAGCTTTCTTT.

V is TRBV30 and J is TRBJ2-1; perhaps TRBD2 as D (5 bases). This CDR3 comprises 17 residues. CDR1 and CDR2 (germline): GTSNPN, SVGIG (reference sequence). Between the trimmed V and J ends, which lost 1 base and 7 bases, there was a span of 23 bases. The CDR3 coding sequence is TGTGCCTGGAGTGCCCCAGAATACGGGGTGGTCGAGAATGAGCAGTTCTTC. Its protein is CAWSAPEYGVVENEQFF.

V is TRBV5-1 and J is TRBJ2-7, with a weak D call TRBD1 (5 bases). V dropped 4 bases and J dropped 6 bases, with 11 bases sitting between them. Germline CDR1 and CDR2: SGHRS and YFSETQ. The CDR3 runs to 12 residues. DNA of the CDR3: TGCGCCAGCAGCCCCCCCAGGGCCGAGCAGTACTTC. This encodes CASSPPRAEQYF.

The chain recombines TRBV6-5 with TRBJ1-3; D unresolved. CDR3 size: 15 residues. Germline loops: CDR1 MNHEY, CDR2 SVGAGI. V lost 2 bases to trimming and J lost 0 bases, with 8 bases between them. CDR3 nucleotides: TGTGCCAGCAGTTACACCTTATCCTCTGGAAACACCATATATTTT. This encodes CASSYTLSSGNTIYF.

The chain is built from TRBV3-1 (or the pseudogene TRBV3-2) and TRBJ2-3, with D perhaps being TRBD1 or TRBD2 (5 bases each). Germline values: CDR1 LGHDT, CDR2 YNNKEL (reference sequence). The CDR3 has 16 amino acids. Trimming pared 0 bases from V and 2 bases from J, leaving 12 bases between. The CDR3 reads CASSQEWVGTTDTQYF. The CDR3 DNA reads TGTGCCAGCAGCCAAGAGTGGGTCGGGACCACAGATACGCAGTATTTT.

The chain employs TRBV6-5 and TRBJ1-6, with 8 nucleotides matching TRBD1. Germline-derived CDR1 and CDR2 are MNHEY and SVGAGI. The CDR3 is 15 residues long. After removal of 6 bases from V and 6 bases from J, the junction contained 7 bases not matched to a gene. CDR3 amino acids: CASRRDRGPNSPLHF. The CDR3 region has the DNA TGTGCCAGCAGACGTGACAGGGGACCTAATTCACCCCTCCACTTT.

V gene TRBV15 combines with J gene TRBJ1-6; D is unclear. This CDR3 has 13 amino acids. Germline V gene sequence: CDR1 LNHNV, CDR2 YYDKDF (reference sequence). Trimming left V 0 bases short and J 8 bases short, with 5 bases between. The CDR3 DNA follows: TGTGCCACCAGCAGAGATCTTTATTCACCCCTCCACTTT. This codes for CATSRDLYSPLHF.

The CDR3 nucleotides are TGTGCCAGCAGCTCCGGGACTAGCGCCCCCGTGGCCAAAAACATTCAGTACTTC. As protein: CASSSGTSAPVAKNIQYF. This chain links TRBV5-4 with TRBJ2-4, with 10 bases that match TRBD2. The V and J ends lost 3 bases and 1 base, in that order; junction bases with no gene match: 10. Germline assignment: CDR1 SGHNT and CDR2 YYREEE (reference sequence). The CDR3 spans 18 residues.

The V gene is TRBV27, the J gene TRBJ1-1; maybe TRBD1 (6 bases). Germline values: CDR1 MNHEY, CDR2 SMNVEV (reference sequence). V was shortened by 8 bases and J by 5 bases, with 18 bases between the two germline ends. The CDR3 contains 14 residues. The CDR3 here is CASLPAGAPTEAFF. The CDR3 nucleotides read TGTGCCAGCCTCCCAGCGGGGGCGCCTACTGAAGCTTTCTTT.

The chain couples TRBV30 to TRBJ1-2; 7 nucleotides line up with TRBD1. The CDR3 runs 16 residues. Germline CDR1 reads GTSNPN; CDR2 reads SVGIG (reference sequence). J was trimmed by 2 bases and V by 8 bases; bases with no gene match: 17. The CDR3: CAGVGGLGVINYGYTF. Written as DNA, the CDR3 is TGTGCCGGGGTAGGGGGCCTGGGGGTGATAAACTATGGCTACACCTTC.